These T cell receptor beta chains were read from a single sample in a study of TIL therapy for anti-PD-1-resistant metastatic lung cancer. The repertoire was sequenced with immunoSEQ multiplex PCR; TCRdb's copy has only in-frame clones and lacks some. This sample has 55,000 to 70,000 clones, with over 75% found just once. The material was blood, obtained at baseline. The receptor set was obtained from a person aged 25-85 years with non-small cell lung cancer. CDR3s include the opening cysteine and the closing phenylalanine or tryptophan. D genes are given only for firm matches. Size values are once, few and many counts, or a class for expanded clones, and some rows have none.

cdr3_aa,cdr3_nt,clone_size,d_call,j_call,v_call
CASLTGGNSPLHF,TGCGCCAGCTTAACAGGGGGCAATTCACCCCTCCACTTT,once,TRBD1,TRBJ1-6,TRBV10-2
CASGRGVGDEQFF,TGTGCCTCAGGAAGGGGTGTAGGTGATGAGCAGTTCTTC,-,-,TRBJ2-1,TRBV24-1
CASSLGLRGSYNEQFF,TGTGCCAGCAGCTTAGGCCTGCGGGGCTCCTACAATGAGCAGTTCTTC,-,-,TRBJ2-1,TRBV11-2
CASKGLAGTQETQYF,TGTGCCAGTAAGGGACTAGCGGGAACGCAAGAGACCCAGTACTTC,once,TRBD2,TRBJ2-5,TRBV19
CASSYGGASSYEQYF,TGTGCCAGCAGTTACGGGGGGGCGTCTAGCTACGAGCAGTACTTC,-,-,TRBJ2-7,TRBV6-5
CASTLGQGYNQPQHF,TGTGCCAGCACTTTGGGACAGGGCTACAATCAGCCCCAGCATTTT,few,TRBD1,TRBJ1-5,TRBV5-5
CASSVVMAGEPGELFF,TGTGCCAGCAGCGTAGTAATGGCAGGGGAGCCCGGGGAGCTGTTTTTT,-,-,TRBJ2-2,TRBV9
CSASGGNYGYTF,TGCAGTGCTAGTGGGGGGAACTATGGCTACACCTTC,-,-,TRBJ1-2,TRBV20-1
CASSVGGGQPQHF,TGTGCCAGCAGTGTGGGGGGCGGGCAGCCCCAGCATTTT,few,-,TRBJ1-5,TRBV2
CASSSRLAKNIQYF,TGTGCCAGCAGCTCTCGATTAGCCAAAAACATTCAGTACTTC,few,-,TRBJ2-4,TRBV11-2
CASSLRERGEAFF,TGTGCCAGCAGCCTCCGGGAGAGAGGTGAAGCTTTCTTT,-,-,TRBJ1-1,TRBV3-1/TRBV3-2
CASTVAWVDTEAFF,TGTGCCAGCACCGTCGCGTGGGTCGACACTGAAGCTTTCTTT,-,-,TRBJ1-1,TRBV6-5
CASSLRRTDTQYF,TGTGCCAGCAGCCTGAGACGCACAGATACGCAGTATTTT,-,-,TRBJ2-3,TRBV27
CASSPQGRDLNSNQPQHF,TGTGCCAGCAGTCCCCAGGGCAGGGACCTCAATAGCAATCAGCCCCAGCATTTT,-,-,TRBJ1-5,TRBV28
CASSEFVLGTDTQYF,TGTGCCAGCAGTGAATTTGTACTCGGCACAGATACGCAGTATTTT,-,-,TRBJ2-3,TRBV6-1
CASALGSGGLHEQYF,TGTGCTAGTGCCCTTGGGAGCGGGGGGCTTCACGAGCAGTACTTC,-,TRBD2,TRBJ2-7,TRBV12-5
CASTPDRPNQPQHF,TGTGCCAGCACCCCTGACAGGCCCAATCAGCCCCAGCATTTT,once,-,TRBJ1-5,TRBV28
CATSRDRGLDTEAFF,TGTGCCACCAGCAGAGACAGGGGGCTGGATACTGAAGCTTTCTTT,-,TRBD1,TRBJ1-1,TRBV15
CASSSSPGQRPTNEKLFF,TGCGCCAGCAGCTCCTCCCCCGGACAGCGCCCAACTAATGAAAAACTGTTTTTT,-,-,TRBJ1-4,TRBV5-1
CASSLFAAGRWDEQFF,TGTGCCAGCAGTTTATTTGCGGCAGGGCGTTGGGATGAGCAGTTCTTC,-,-,TRBJ2-1,TRBV27
CASSEAPGPMNTEAFF,TGTGCCAGCAGTGAAGCTCCGGGACCGATGAACACTGAAGCTTTCTTT,-,-,TRBJ1-1,TRBV2
CASSPDLRVGGYTF,TGTGCCAGCAGTCCGGACCTTCGGGTGGGTGGCTACACCTTC,-,-,TRBJ1-2,TRBV28
CASSLGIRVGTEAFF,TGTGCCAGCAGCTTAGGAATCAGAGTGGGCACTGAAGCTTTCTTT,-,-,TRBJ1-1,TRBV7-2
CASSPTSGSFKETQYF,TGTGCCAGCAGCCCGACTAGCGGGAGTTTCAAAGAGACCCAGTACTTC,-,TRBD2,TRBJ2-5,TRBV3-1/TRBV3-2
CASREEQGQPQHF,TGTGCCAGTAGGGAGGAGCAGGGACAGCCCCAGCATTTT,-,-,TRBJ1-5,TRBV19
CASSPGTVNEKLFF,TGTGCCAGCAGCCCAGGGACAGTTAATGAAAAACTGTTTTTT,-,TRBD1,TRBJ1-4,TRBV5-5
CAISEYEAGELFF,TGTGCCATCAGTGAGTACGAAGCCGGGGAGCTGTTTTTT,few,-,TRBJ2-2,TRBV10-3
CASRGQGYNSPLHF,TGTGCCAGCAGGGGACAGGGGTATAATTCACCCCTCCACTTT,-,TRBD1,TRBJ1-6,TRBV11-2
CASSQELAGELSYEQYF,TGTGCCAGCAGCCAAGAGTTAGCGGGAGAGCTCTCCTACGAGCAGTACTTC,-,TRBD2,TRBJ2-7,TRBV4-2
CAWRVGNTEAFF,TGTGCCTGGAGGGTGGGGAACACTGAAGCTTTCTTT,-,-,TRBJ1-1,TRBV30
CSASRLAGLSEQFF,TGCAGTGCTAGTCGTTTAGCGGGATTAAGTGAGCAGTTCTTC,-,TRBD2,TRBJ2-1,TRBV20-1
CASSVASGPSTDTQYF,TGTGCCAGCAGCGTGGCTAGCGGGCCGAGCACAGATACGCAGTATTTT,-,TRBD2,TRBJ2-3,TRBV7-8
CASSDIGTGSGETQYF,TGTGCCAGCAGTGATATTGGGACAGGGTCGGGGGAGACCCAGTACTTC,-,TRBD1,TRBJ2-5,TRBV2
CASSHTGEGNQPQHF,TGTGCCAGCAGCCATACAGGGGAAGGCAATCAGCCCCAGCATTTT,-,TRBD1,TRBJ1-5,TRBV3-1/TRBV3-2
CASSAQGAGNEKLFF,TGTGCCAGCAGTGCACAGGGTGCCGGTAATGAAAAACTGTTTTTT,-,-,TRBJ1-4,TRBV25-1
CASSTNRAHTF,TGTGCCAGCAGCACAAACAGGGCGCACACCTTC,-,-,TRBJ1-2,TRBV7-2
CASSQNGDYGYTF,TGCGCCAGCAGCCAAAACGGGGACTATGGCTACACCTTC,-,-,TRBJ1-2,TRBV4-1
CASSLSRTGRVGELFF,TGTGCCAGCAGTTTATCGAGGACAGGCCGGGTCGGGGAGCTGTTTTTT,-,TRBD1,TRBJ2-2,TRBV27
CASSELPGQGAFF,TGTGCCAGCAGTGAACTTCCGGGCCAGGGGGCTTTCTTT,-,-,TRBJ1-1,TRBV6-1
CASSQGQGQIYEQYF,TGTGCCAGCAGCCAAGGCCAGGGGCAAATCTACGAGCAGTACTTC,-,-,TRBJ2-7,TRBV3-1/TRBV3-2
CASSVGLSHTEAFF,TGTGCCAGCAGCGTAGGTCTCAGTCACACTGAAGCTTTCTTT,-,-,TRBJ1-1,TRBV9
CASSLNRAEKLFF,TGTGCCAGCAGTTTGAACAGGGCGGAAAAACTGTTTTTT,-,-,TRBJ1-4,TRBV27
CASSMGDLGPYEQYF,TGTGCCAGCAGCATGGGGGATCTAGGACCCTACGAGCAGTACTTC,few,-,TRBJ2-7,TRBV7-6
CASSFGRSNEQYF,TGTGCCAGCAGTTTCGGTAGGAGTAACGAGCAGTACTTC,-,-,TRBJ2-7,TRBV12-3/TRBV12-4
CATRDRGHVTDTQYF,TGTGCCACCAGGGACAGGGGGCATGTAACAGATACGCAGTATTTT,-,TRBD1,TRBJ2-3,TRBV2
CASSWSTLSNQPQHF,TGTGCCAGTTCCTGGTCGACATTGAGCAATCAGCCCCAGCATTTT,-,-,TRBJ1-5,TRBV28
CASRRGLSMPLDNEQFF,TGTGCCAGTAGGAGGGGCCTCTCTATGCCGCTCGACAATGAGCAGTTCTTC,-,-,TRBJ2-1,TRBV19
CAIKSGQGSMNTEAFF,TGTGCCATCAAATCGGGACAGGGATCTATGAACACTGAAGCTTTCTTT,-,TRBD1,TRBJ1-1,TRBV10-3
CATKIGQGISYEQYF,TGTGCCACAAAGATAGGACAGGGGATATCCTACGAGCAGTACTTC,-,TRBD1,TRBJ2-7,TRBV28
CASSFDRDSQFF,TGCGCCAGCAGCTTCGACCGGGACTCGCAGTTCTTC,-,-,TRBJ2-1,TRBV5-1
CASSLVTGGGNIQYF,TGCGCCAGCAGCTTGGTCACGGGAGGGGGAAACATTCAGTACTTC,-,TRBD2,TRBJ2-4,TRBV5-1
CASSPGSREQPQHF,TGTGCCAGCAGCCCCGGTTCCAGGGAACAGCCCCAGCATTTT,-,-,TRBJ1-5,TRBV4-2
CASSPGLTYNEQFF,TGTGCCAGCAGCCCGGGACTGACATACAATGAGCAGTTCTTC,-,-,TRBJ2-1,TRBV11-2